Presented here are 29 T cell receptor beta chains from one specimen sequenced in a study of blood T cells in healthy people across ages. A second PCR of about 6 to 11 cycles used a sample-barcoded 5' primer and a J-beta primer mix. MiXCR was run by TCRdb on the 5' RACE reads, yielding one entry per CDR3 protein. The sample has just under 550,000 distinct CDR3 sequences; around 24% are singletons. The sample also formed part of further work on T cells of mothers and their children.

Sequenced: blood. These receptors were obtained from a boy aged 5-17 years in good health.

This clonotype was picked up a small number of times. One end of the junction is discordant with germline, which a read error may explain. The chain joins TRBV5-6 to TRBJ2-7; D is unresolved. Germline V gene sequence: CDR1 SGHDT, CDR2 YYEEEE. The CDR3 sequence is 14 residues long. The CDR3 sequence is CVSSLPFKAYEQYF. CDR3 nucleotides: TGTGTCAGCAGCTTACCGTTCAAGGCCTACGAGCAGTACTTC.

The V and J genes are TRBV25-1 and TRBJ2-2; D gene ambiguous. Per the germline V gene, CDR1 is MGHDK and CDR2 is SYGVNS. This CDR3 has 14 residues. Trimming left V 1 base short and J 3 bases short, with 6 bases between. The CDR3 is CASSELRDTGELFF. The CDR3, as DNA: TGTGCCAGCAGTGAATTACGGGACACCGGGGAGCTGTTTTTT. The full variable domain, rest sourced from reference TRBV25-1 and TRBJ2-2, is EADIYQTPRYLVIGTGKKITLECSQTMGHDKMYWYQQDPGMELHLIHYSYGVNSTEKGDLSSESTVSRIRTEHFPLTLESARPSHTSQYLCASSELRDTGELFFGEGSRLTVL.

This clonotype showed up just a few times. The J gene is TRBJ1-2, the V gene TRBV7-2; weak D call: TRBD1 (6 bases). V gave up 2 bases and J gave up 4 bases, with 17 bases separating them. Looked up from germline, CDR1 is SGHTA and CDR2 is FQGNSA. The CDR3 contains 16 residues. The CDR3 nucleotides read TGTGCCAGCAGCTTATCCGTAACGGACAGATTCTATGGCTACACCTTC. Translated: CASSLSVTDRFYGYTF.

This clonotype was seen a few times. DNA for the CDR3: TGTGCCAGCAGCTTCGGAAAGACAGGGGGCCGAGGGGAGACCCAGTACTTC. This encodes CASSFGKTGGRGETQYF. V and J are TRBV5-6 and TRBJ2-5; TRBD1 agrees at 10 bases. The V gene end was trimmed by 2 bases and the J gene end by 5 bases; junction bases not matched to a gene: 12. The CDR3 is 17 residues long. Germline CDR1 is SGHDT and CDR2 is YYEEEE.

This clonotype turned up a few times. The rearrangement links TRBV4-3 to TRBJ2-2, with 11 bases identical to TRBD2. Looked up from germline, CDR1 is LGHNA and CDR2 is YSLEER. The CDR3 has 21 amino acids. J gave up 6 bases and V 0 bases, and 18 bases lay outside the gene matches. The CDR3: CASSQDIGLAGGPSFPGELFF. In DNA form, the CDR3 reads TGCGCCAGCAGCCAAGACATAGGTTTAGCGGGAGGGCCATCTTTCCCCGGGGAGCTGTTTTTT.

CDR3 coding DNA: TGTGCCAGCTCCCCCAAAGGACGACAAGAGACCCAGTACTTC. This gives the protein CASSPKGRQETQYF. This chain connects TRBV18 to TRBJ2-5; D not resolved. Germline V gene lookup returns CDR1 KGHSH and CDR2 LQKENI. The V and J ends lost 6 bases and 2 bases respectively, with 13 bases between them. The CDR3 is 14 amino acids.

The chain couples TRBV11-2 to TRBJ2-5, with D perhaps being TRBD1 or TRBD2 (5 bases each). The end of the DNA aligns better with TRBJ2-7, so the J call may be wrong. CDR3 length: 16 residues. CDR1 SGHAT and CDR2 FQNNGV come from the germline V gene. CDR3 nucleotide sequence: TGTGCCAGCAGCTTAGCCCGGGACGGGCCCTCCTACGAGCAGTACTTC. It specifies CASSLARDGPSYEQYF.

This clonotype was found a few times. The V call is TRBV28, the J call TRBJ2-7; D gene unclear. Trimming cost V 1 base and J 0 bases, with 10 bases left between them. CDR1 and CDR2 (germline): MDHEN, SYDVKM. This CDR3 has 15 amino acids. The CDR3 sequence: CASSLSTVSSYEQYF. The CDR3 DNA reads TGTGCCAGCAGTTTATCCACGGTTAGCTCCTACGAGCAGTACTTC.

Comment on this clonotype: At one end, the junction sequence differs from germline, possibly due to a read error. The rearrangement uses TRBV5-1 and TRBJ1-4; possibly TRBD1 for D (6 bases). The germline gives CDR1 SGHRS, CDR2 YFSETQ. The CDR3 extends over 15 amino acids. CDR3 sequence (DNA): TGCGCCAGCAGCGGCGGAGGGGGGACCGAAGAAAAACTGCTTTTT. This codes for CASSGGGGTEEKLLF.

The chain is built from TRBV20-1 and TRBJ2-3; 8 bases are shared with TRBD2. V lost 2 bases, J lost 4 bases, and 8 bases stayed unmatched. Germline V gene sequence: CDR1 DFQATT, CDR2 SNEGSKA (reference sequence). This CDR3 has 15 residues. CDR3: CSARRPSGRADTQYF. The CDR3 DNA follows: TGCAGTGCTAGAAGGCCGAGCGGGAGAGCAGATACGCAGTATTTT.

J is TRBJ2-7 and V is TRBV7-8, with 9 nucleotides matching TRBD1. This CDR3 is built from 14 residues. Trimming at V came to 5 bases and at J to 3 bases, leaving 5 bases not matched to a gene. Germline CDR1 reads SGHVS; CDR2 reads FQNEAQ. CDR3: CASSMRQGGYEQYF. The DNA for the CDR3 is TGTGCCAGCAGCATGCGACAGGGGGGCTACGAGCAGTACTTC.

Only a few counts were recorded for this clonotype. The chain uses TRBV28 and TRBJ1-2; 7 nucleotides align to TRBD1. This CDR3 has 14 residues. Germline CDR1 reads MDHEN; CDR2 reads SYDVKM. The J segment lost 6 bases and the V segment lost 6 bases, leaving 10 bases of the junction unmatched. In nucleotides, the CDR3 is TGTGCCAGCAGCTTAGGGGGCAAAGGTGATGGCTACACCTTC. Its translation is CASSLGGKGDGYTF.

The chain carries TRBV7-9 and TRBJ2-3, with TRBD2 matching over 8 bases. CDR1 is SEHNR and CDR2 is FQNEAQ in the germline V gene (reference sequence). The CDR3 is 15 residues long. V shed 5 bases, J shed 2 bases, and the junction held 6 bases outside the gene matches. CDR3 amino acids: CASSQLAGHTDTQYF. For the CDR3, the DNA is TGTGCCAGCAGCCAATTAGCGGGACACACAGATACGCAGTATTTT.

This clonotype was detected only a few times. V gene TRBV19 combines with J gene TRBJ2-7; the match to TRBD1 covers 12 bases. CDR3 length: 15 amino acids. V trimming: 5 bases; J trimming: 4 bases; junction bases outside the gene matches: 6. Looked up from germline, CDR1 is LNHDA and CDR2 is SQIVND (reference sequence). Here the CDR3 DNA reads TGTGCCAGTAGTTCGGGACAGGGGGCTTTATACGAGCAGTACTTC. Residues: CASSSGQGALYEQYF.

The gene calls are TRBV6-2 or TRBV6-3 and TRBJ2-7; D is possibly TRBD2 (5 bases). Germline CDR1 MNHEY, CDR2 SVGEGT. This CDR3 is built from 16 residues. The V end was cut by 5 bases, the J end by 6 bases, with 23 bases between. The CDR3, as DNA: TGTGCCAGCAGTCTATTGGGAGTAGCTCTCCTTGGCGAGCAGTACTTC. Its protein product is CASSLLGVALLGEQYF.

The rearrangement joins TRBV6-2 or TRBV6-3 to TRBJ2-7; TRBD2 aligns across 11 bases. Gene TRBJ2-1 matches the end of the DNA better, so the J call may be wrong. Germline V lookup: CDR1 MNHEY, CDR2 SVGEGT. The CDR3 sequence is 19 residues long. DNA for the CDR3: TGTGCCAGCAGTTACTCGAAGTTGGCAGGACTAGCGGGTGAAGGCGAGCAGTTCTTC. This sequence encodes CASSYSKLAGLAGEGEQFF.

This chain uses TRBV10-3 with TRBJ2-5, with TRBD1 matching over 9 bases. The CDR3 totals 17 residues. Germline CDR1 and CDR2: ENHRY and SYGVKD. V gave up 3 bases and J gave up 1 base; unmatched junction bases: 9. CDR3 nucleotides: TGTGCCATCAGTGAAAGTTTCTCGACAGGGGGCCAAGAGACCCAGTACTTC. This translates into CAISESFSTGGQETQYF.

This clonotype was seen only a few times. This chain joins TRBV4-2 and TRBJ1-2; D is uncertain. V lost 0 bases and J lost 8, with 16 bases in between. Looked up from germline, CDR1 is LGHNA and CDR2 is YNFKEQ. The CDR3 covers 15 residues. CDR3 sequence (DNA): TGTGCCAGCAGCCAAGAACTCGGGCCAACGAGGGGCTACACCTTC. Amino acids: CASSQELGPTRGYTF.

This clonotype was detected only a few times. A much larger clone differs by one base, so this may be a read error. The chain joins TRBV4-2 to TRBJ2-4, with D possibly being TRBD1 (6 bases). CDR1 LGHNA and CDR2 YNFKEQ come from the germline V gene. The CDR3 covers 15 residues. This chain's CDR3 is CASSQAPGQKNIRYF. CDR3 in DNA: TGTGCCAGCAGCCAAGCCCCTGGACAGAAAAACATTCGGTACTTC.

About this clonotype: The junction departs from the called germline gene at one end, perhaps through a read error. CDR3 in DNA: TGTGCCATCAGTGAGGTTAACCTGCTTTTT. Its protein product is CAISEVNLLF. The V gene is TRBV10-3, the J gene TRBJ1-4; D unclear. Germline V CDR1 and CDR2: ENHRY, SYGVKD. CDR3 length equals 10 residues.

A single count supports this clonotype. The CDR3 protein is CASSLTWGGKNEQFF. In DNA form, the CDR3 reads TGTGCCAGCAGCTTAACCTGGGGGGGTAAAAATGAGCAGTTCTTC. The chain joins TRBV7-3 to TRBJ2-1; 7 bases map to TRBD2. The CDR3 contains 15 residues. The trim removed 0 bases at V and 7 bases at J, leaving 6 bases unmatched. The germline V gene encodes CDR1 SGHTA and CDR2 FQGTGA.

This clonotype has only a few counts. The J gene is TRBJ2-2, the V gene TRBV11-2; no reliable D call. This CDR3 contains 12 residues. The germline V gene has CDR1 SGHAT and CDR2 FQNNGV. Trimming removed 4 bases from V and 4 bases from J, with 4 bases in between. The DNA for the CDR3 is TGTGCCAGCAGCTGGGTCACCGGGGAGCTGTTTTTT. Its translation is CASSWVTGELFF.

This rearrangement joins TRBV12-5 to TRBJ1-1, with 8 bases matching TRBD1. CDR3 length equals 16 residues. V dropped 5 bases and J dropped 3; count of bases not matched to a gene: 11. The germline V gene has CDR1 LGHNT and CDR2 FRNRAP. CDR3 loop: CASGPKTDRDHTEAFF. The CDR3 DNA reads as TGTGCTAGTGGTCCAAAGACGGACAGGGATCACACTGAAGCTTTCTTT.

A few counts support this clonotype. The J gene is TRBJ2-2, the V gene TRBV24-1; 8 bases are shared with TRBD2. The CDR3 is made up of 17 amino acids. The germline V gene has CDR1 KGHDR and CDR2 SFDVKD. The junction had 11 bases not matched to a gene; V was cut back by 4 bases and J by 5 bases. The CDR3 region is CATSDRRGARVTGELFF. The CDR3 coding sequence is TGTGCCACCAGTGACCGGCGGGGGGCACGAGTGACCGGGGAGCTGTTTTTT.

This chain connects TRBV15 to TRBJ1-4; tentatively, D is TRBD1 (6 bases). V was pared by 0 bases and J by 6 bases, with 11 bases between. In germline, CDR1 is LNHNV, CDR2 YYDKDF (reference sequence). CDR3 length: 15 residues. The CDR3 loop is CATSREGARYEKLFF. The CDR3, as DNA: TGTGCCACCAGCAGAGAGGGGGCCCGGTATGAAAAACTGTTTTTT.

The rearrangement links TRBV5-1 to TRBJ1-1; D may be TRBD1 (5 bases). From germline, CDR1 is SGHRS and CDR2 YFSETQ. CDR3 size: 13 residues. Deletions cut 4 bases from V and 6 bases from J, with 13 bases between. The CDR3 nucleotides are TGCGCCAGCAGCCTTATTGCGGGGGCTGAAGCTTTCTTT. Protein: CASSLIAGAEAFF.

A few counts support this clonotype. This rearrangement joins TRBV4-3 to TRBJ2-5; D perhaps matches TRBD1 (6 bases). The J call could be wrong; TRBJ2-7 is a better fit for the DNA end. The CDR3 contains 15 residues. Germline V gene lookup returns CDR1 LGHNA and CDR2 YSLEER. As DNA, the CDR3 is TGCGCCAGCAGCCAAGTTTACAGGGCCTCCTACGAGCAGTACTTC. Its protein is CASSQVYRASYEQYF.

A few counts support this clonotype. This chain connects TRBV9 to TRBJ2-3; D is ambiguous. This CDR3 is built from 14 residues. From germline, CDR1 is SGDLS and CDR2 YYNGEE. Trimming left V 1 base short and J 2 bases short, with 8 bases between. The CDR3 nucleotides read TGTGCCAGCAGCGTATATGACCTCACAGATACGCAGTATTTT. Encoded protein: CASSVYDLTDTQYF.

This clonotype was observed a handful of times. This CDR3 reads CASSQDTRGEETQYF. CDR3 in DNA: TGCGCCAGCAGCCAAGATACACGAGGGGAAGAGACCCAGTACTTC. The chain has TRBV4-3 and TRBJ2-5; tentatively, D is TRBD1 or TRBD2 (5 bases each). V lost 0 bases to trimming and J lost 3 bases, with 11 bases between them. The CDR3 totals 15 residues. Germline assignment: CDR1 LGHNA and CDR2 YSLEER.